A single sample gave rise to the 8 T cell receptor beta chains below, sequenced in a study of blood T cells in healthy people across ages. Combining a sample-barcoded 5' primer with a J-beta primer mix, a second PCR ran for about 7 to 11 cycles. Using its own MiXCR run on the 5' RACE reads, TCRdb lists one record per CDR3 protein. This table has about 970,000 distinct CDR3 sequences, roughly 51% appearing once. The sequenced material came from blood. The receptors shown here come from a woman aged 55-69 years in good health.

This chain links TRBV7-7 with TRBJ2-1; D remains ambiguous. The CDR3 is 15 amino acids. Per germline, CDR1 SSHAT and CDR2 FNYEAQ (reference sequence). V lost 2 bases to trimming and J lost 1 base, with 9 bases between them. CDR3 DNA: TGTGCCAGCAGCTTAAAGCTTTCTTCCTACAATGAGCAGTTCTTC. It is translated as CASSLKLSSYNEQFF.

This chain joins TRBV10-1 and TRBJ2-5, with 13 bases that match TRBD2. The CDR3 length is 16 residues. Trimming at V came to 6 bases and at J to 11 bases, leaving 15 bases not matched to a gene. Germline lookup yields CDR1 WNHNN and CDR2 SYGVQD (reference sequence). CDR3 DNA: TGCGCCAGCAGCTCCGGGACTAGCGGGATCTACAATGAGCAGTACTTC. Its translation: CASSSGTSGIYNEQYF.

The sample holds a few counts of this clonotype. V and J are TRBV4-3 and TRBJ2-7; TRBD2 agrees at 8 bases. This CDR3 has 17 residues. The V segment lost 1 base and the J segment 5 bases; nucleotides outside the gene matches: 13. Germline V gene lookup returns CDR1 LGHNA and CDR2 YSLEER. The CDR3 nucleotides read TGCGCCAGCAGCCAAGTTCCCGCGGGAGGACAGCCCAACGAGCAGTACTTC. Encoded protein: CASSQVPAGGQPNEQYF.

The chain combines TRBV7-2 with TRBJ2-1; no clear D. This CDR3 has 13 residues. CDR1 is SGHTA and CDR2 is FQGNSA in the germline V gene. The V end lost 5 bases, the J end lost 8 bases, and 13 bases lay between the germline ends. This CDR3 is CASSRALIDEQFF. CDR3 bases: TGTGCCAGCAGCCGCGCCCTAATAGATGAGCAGTTCTTC. The full variable domain, completed using reference TRBV7-2 and TRBJ2-1, is GAGVSQSPSNKVTEKGKDVELRCDPISGHTALYWYRQSLGQGLEFLIYFQGNSAPDKSGLPSDRFSAERTGGSVSTLTIQRTQQEDSAVYLCASSRALIDEQFFGPGTRLTVL.

This clonotype was detected a few times. V and J are TRBV5-1 and TRBJ2-7; TRBD2 aligns across 8 bases. Germline CDR1 SGHRS, CDR2 YFSETQ. The CDR3 is 16 amino acids. V gave up 4 bases and J gave up 4 bases; unmatched junction bases: 13. Here the CDR3 DNA reads TGCGCCAGCAGCCCAGGGAGAGCGGGAGTAGAGTACGAGCAGTACTTC. Its translation is CASSPGRAGVEYEQYF.

The chain couples TRBV10-3 to TRBJ2-1; 10 bases fit TRBD2. This CDR3 has 14 residues. In germline, CDR1 is ENHRY, CDR2 SYGVKD. The J segment lost 3 bases and the V segment lost 6 bases, leaving 2 bases of the junction unmatched. The chain's CDR3 is CAIRLAGGYNEQFF. Here the CDR3 DNA reads TGTGCCATCAGGTTAGCGGGAGGCTACAATGAGCAGTTCTTC.

This clonotype was seen a handful of times. The chain couples TRBV24-1 to TRBJ1-2; possibly TRBD1 for D (6 bases). The V and J ends lost 3 bases and 0 bases respectively, with 13 bases between them. The CDR3 is 16 amino acids. Per germline, CDR1 KGHDR and CDR2 SFDVKD. The CDR3 nucleotides are TGTGCCACCAGTGATCCACGGGACATACCTAACTATGGCTACACCTTC. Its protein product is CATSDPRDIPNYGYTF.

This CDR3 is CASRSQREPTYNEQFF. The CDR3 region has the DNA TGTGCCAGCAGATCCCAGCGGGAGCCAACCTACAATGAGCAGTTCTTC. The V call is TRBV11-2, the J call TRBJ2-1; 8 bases line up with TRBD2. The V gene's germline CDR1 is SGHAT and CDR2 FQNNGV. There are 16 residues in the CDR3. Losses at the gene ends were 6 bases for V and 2 bases for J; bases not matched to a gene: 9. The full variable domain, rest sourced from reference TRBV11-2 and TRBJ2-1, is EAGVAQSPRYKIIEKRQSVAFWCNPISGHATLYWYQQILGQGPKLLIQFQNNGVVDDSQLPKDRFSAERLKGVDSTLKIQPAKLEDSAVYLCASRSQREPTYNEQFFGPGTRLTVL.